This T cell receptor (beta chain) was sequenced for a study of T cell changes during pregnancy in multiple sclerosis. This table comes from immunoSEQ multiplex PCR, and its TCRdb copy is limited to in-frame clones, with some not included. The sample has some 48,000 clones, 92% seen once. Germline V gene lookup returns CDR1 SGHNT and CDR2 YYREEE (reference sequence). The CDR3 loop spans 15 amino acids. Deletions cut 4 bases from V and 1 base from J, with 9 bases between. The receptor comes from a female donor in good health, enrolled as a control in a pregnancy study. V and J are TRBV5-4 and TRBJ2-6; TRBD2 is a possible D gene (5 bases). Specimen: CD4+ T cells from peripheral blood mononuclear cells, collected after pregnancy. CDR3 in DNA: TGTGCCAGCAGCGAGGACTTGTCTGGGGCCAACGTCCTGACTTTC. Translating gives CASSEDLSGANVLTF.